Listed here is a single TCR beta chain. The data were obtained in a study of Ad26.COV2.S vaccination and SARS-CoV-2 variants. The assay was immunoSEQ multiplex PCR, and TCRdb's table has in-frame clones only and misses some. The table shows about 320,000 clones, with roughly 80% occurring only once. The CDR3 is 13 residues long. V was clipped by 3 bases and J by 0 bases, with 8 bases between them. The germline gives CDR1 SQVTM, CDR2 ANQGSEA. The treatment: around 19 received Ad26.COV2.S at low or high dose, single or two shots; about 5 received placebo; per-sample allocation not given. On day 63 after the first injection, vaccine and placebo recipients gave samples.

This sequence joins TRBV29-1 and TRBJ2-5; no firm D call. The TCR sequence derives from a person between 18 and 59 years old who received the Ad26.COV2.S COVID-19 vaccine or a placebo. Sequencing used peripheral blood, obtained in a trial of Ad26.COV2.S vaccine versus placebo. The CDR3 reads CSVDGFHQETQYF. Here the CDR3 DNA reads TGCAGCGTTGATGGGTTCCACCAAGAGACCCAGTACTTC. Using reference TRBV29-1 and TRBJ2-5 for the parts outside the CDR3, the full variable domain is SAVISQKPSRDICQRGTSLTIQCQVDSQVTMMFWYRQQPGQSLTLIATANQGSEATYESGFVIDKFPISRPNLTFSTLTVSNMSPEDSSIYLCSVDGFHQETQYFGPGTRLLVL.